The clone carrying this TCR beta chain was picked up a small number of times. This specimen comes from a study of blood T cell repertoires in COVID-19. Profiled with immunoSEQ multiplex PCR; TCRdb holds only in-frame clones, not every one. The table lists about 130,000 clones, about 86% of them singletons. J gave up 7 bases and V 5 bases, and 10 bases lay outside the gene matches. Per germline, CDR1 MNHEY and CDR2 SVGAGI. The length of the CDR3 is 14 residues. This receptor was taken from a man aged 40-49 years with acute COVID-19. The specimen sequenced was PBMCs or T cells enriched from blood (not recorded which). The chain has TRBV6-5 and TRBJ1-1; 7 bases map to TRBD1. CDR3 protein: CASSLMTGYDEAFF. DNA of the CDR3: TGTGCCAGCAGTCTGATGACAGGGTACGATGAAGCTTTCTTT.